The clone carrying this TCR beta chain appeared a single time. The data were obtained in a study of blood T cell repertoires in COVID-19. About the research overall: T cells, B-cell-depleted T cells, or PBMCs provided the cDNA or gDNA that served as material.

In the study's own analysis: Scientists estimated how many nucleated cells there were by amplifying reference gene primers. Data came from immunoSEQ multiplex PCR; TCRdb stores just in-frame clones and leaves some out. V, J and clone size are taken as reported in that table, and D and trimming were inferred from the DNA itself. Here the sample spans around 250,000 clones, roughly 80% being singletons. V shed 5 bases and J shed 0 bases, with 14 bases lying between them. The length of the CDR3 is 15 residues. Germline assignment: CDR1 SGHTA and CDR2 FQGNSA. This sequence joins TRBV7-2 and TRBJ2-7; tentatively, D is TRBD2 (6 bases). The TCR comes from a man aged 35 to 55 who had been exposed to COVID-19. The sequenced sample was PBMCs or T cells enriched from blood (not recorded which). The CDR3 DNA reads TGTGCCAGCAGCCCCAGGAGGGTTAACTCCTACGAGCAGTACTTC. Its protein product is CASSPRRVNSYEQYF.